The T cell receptor (beta chain) under discussion was sequenced for a study of T cell repertoires in cytomegalovirus infection. Via MiXCR, TCRdb re-called the reads, giving one row per CDR3 protein. The data show 300,000 to 400,000 distinct CDR3 sequences, 8% to 9.5% seen once. Between the trimmed V and J ends, which lost 3 bases and 5 bases, there was a span of 13 bases. The CDR3 sequence is 14 residues long. The germline gives CDR1 LNHDA, CDR2 SQIVND (reference sequence). V is TRBV19 and J is TRBJ1-2; D not certain. The origin of this receptor is a human donor in good health (CMV status not recorded). Some clones in this sample may be carry-over from other donors' samples. The specimen sequenced was PBMCs. The CDR3 sequence: CASSMRYRGYGYTF. In DNA, the CDR3 is TGTGCCAGTAGTATGCGGTACAGAGGATATGGCTACACCTTC.